The rows below give T cell receptor beta chains drawn from one sample of a study of blood T cell repertoires in COVID-19. Generated by immunoSEQ multiplex PCR, the TCRdb table keeps only in-frame clones and is missing some. The top ten clones hold around 2.7% of a sample with 190,000 or so clones, around 87% of them seen once. Sequencing used peripheral blood. Source of these receptors: a man aged 35-49 years with active or convalescent COVID-19. The CDR3 runs from the conserved cysteine through the conserved F or W. Each record gives: clone size, J gene, V gene, D gene, CDR3 protein, CDR3 DNA. A D gene is named only where the DNA matches it firmly. Clone size appears in some rows only: once, few, many, or a class for an expanded clone.

>NA|TRBJ1-6|TRBV7-2|NA
CASSPTPGWGGNSPLHF
TGTGCCAGCAGCCCCACCCCCGGGTGGGGCGGAAATTCACCCCTCCACTTT
>NA|TRBJ2-3|TRBV28|NA
CASGHPAQDTQYF
TGTGCCAGCGGACATCCCGCACAGGATACGCAGTATTTT
>NA|TRBJ1-3|TRBV5-4|TRBD1
CASSKTGTEDTIYF
TGTGCCAGCAGCAAAACCGGGACAGAGGACACCATATATTTT
>NA|TRBJ2-7|TRBV15|TRBD1
CATSIADRGYEQYF
TGTGCCACCAGCATCGCCGACAGGGGCTACGAGCAGTACTTC
>once|TRBJ2-3|TRBV12-5|TRBD1
CASGIGGADTQYF
TGTGCTAGTGGAATAGGGGGCGCAGATACGCAGTATTTT
>NA|TRBJ2-3|TRBV2|NA
CASSARGTTDTQYF
TGTGCCAGCAGCGCCAGAGGCACCACAGATACGCAGTATTTT
>NA|TRBJ1-4|TRBV3-1/TRBV3-2|TRBD1
CASSQDRTGSLFF
TGTGCCAGCAGCCAAGATCGGACAGGCTCACTGTTTTTT
>NA|TRBJ2-3|TRBV23-1|TRBD1
CASSPPSDRVADTQYF
TGCGCCAGCAGTCCTCCCTCGGACAGGGTAGCAGATACGCAGTATTTT
>NA|TRBJ1-3|TRBV28|NA
CASSWASEGDTIYF
TGTGCCAGCAGTTGGGCCTCGGAGGGTGACACCATATATTTT
>NA|TRBJ1-1|TRBV4-1|TRBD1
CASSQPFDRDTEAFF
TGCGCCAGCAGCCAACCCTTCGACAGGGACACTGAAGCTTTCTTT
>NA|TRBJ1-5|TRBV6-4|NA
CASSGREGGINQPQHF
TGTGCCAGCAGTGGCCGCGAAGGAGGGATCAATCAGCCCCAGCATTTT
>NA|TRBJ2-5|TRBV2|NA
CASRGGQETQYF
TGTGCCAGCAGGGGCGGGCAAGAGACCCAGTACTTC
>NA|TRBJ2-1|TRBV7-2|TRBD2
CASSPGRGGSYNEQFF
TGTGCCAGCAGTCCAGGTCGGGGGGGCTCCTACAATGAGCAGTTCTTC
>NA|TRBJ1-2|TRBV28|NA
CASSLSGRHYGYTF
TGTGCCAGCAGTTTATCTGGGAGGCACTATGGCTACACCTTC
>NA|TRBJ2-1|TRBV29-1|NA
CSVKRDKNNEQFF
TGCAGCGTAAAGCGGGACAAAAACAATGAGCAGTTCTTC
>NA|TRBJ2-3|TRBV7-3|NA
CASSLTGTRTDTQYF
TGTGCCAGCAGCTTAACCGGGACACGCACAGATACGCAGTATTTT
>NA|TRBJ2-3|TRBV7-9|NA
CASSSALATDTQYF
TGTGCCAGCAGCTCCGCCCTAGCAACAGATACGCAGTATTTT
>NA|TRBJ2-7|TRBV7-9|NA
CASSEDLGRQYF
TGTGCCAGCAGCGAAGATCTTGGGAGGCAGTACTTC
>NA|TRBJ2-7|TRBV28|TRBD1
CASSPLGQGSYEQYF
TGTGCCAGCAGCCCACTGGGACAGGGATCCTACGAGCAGTACTTC
>NA|TRBJ1-1|TRBV19|NA
CASSITGWNTEAFF
TGTGCCAGTAGTATAACGGGGTGGAACACTGAAGCTTTCTTT
>NA|TRBJ1-1|TRBV2|NA
CASREGGGAFF
TGTGCCAGCAGGGAGGGCGGAGGGGCTTTCTTT
>NA|TRBJ1-1|TRBV7-2|NA
CASSLPQVNEAFF
TGTGCCAGCAGCTTACCACAGGTAAATGAAGCTTTCTTT
>few|TRBJ1-5|TRBV2|NA
CASTREENNQPQHF
TGTGCCAGCACCCGGGAGGAGAACAATCAGCCCCAGCATTTT
>NA|TRBJ2-5|TRBV28|TRBD1
CASSLTGGGKTQYF
TGTGCCAGCAGCCTTACAGGGGGCGGAAAGACCCAGTACTTC
>once|TRBJ1-2|TRBV28|TRBD1
CASNQGARGYTF
TGTGCCAGCAACCAGGGGGCGAGGGGCTACACCTTC
>NA|TRBJ1-4|TRBV28|TRBD1
CASSPSGGGEKLFF
TGTGCCAGCAGCCCCTCGGGAGGGGGCGAAAAACTGTTTTTT
>NA|TRBJ2-3|TRBV9|NA
CASSVSSTDTQYF
TGTGCCAGCAGCGTCTCTAGCACAGATACGCAGTATTTT
>NA|TRBJ2-7|TRBV9|TRBD2
CASSTTSGVREQYF
TGTGCCAGCAGCACTACTAGCGGGGTAAGGGAGCAGTACTTC
>NA|TRBJ1-1|TRBV20-1|TRBD1
CSASGQMGAFF
TGCAGTGCATCGGGACAGATGGGAGCTTTCTTT
>few|TRBJ2-5|TRBV21-1|NA
CASSKGDRGQGHF
TGTGCCAGCAGCAAAGGGGATAGGGGACAGGGGCACTTC
>NA|TRBJ2-2|TRBV2|NA
CASSPAGVGELFF
TGTGCCAGCAGCCCTGCCGGAGTCGGGGAGCTGTTTTTT
>NA|TRBJ2-7|TRBV4-2|NA
CASSQDRGSQVYEQYF
TGTGCCAGCAGCCAAGATAGGGGGAGCCAGGTCTACGAGCAGTACTTC
>NA|TRBJ1-1|TRBV28|TRBD1
CASSPLDRVAFF
TGTGCCAGCAGCCCACTTGACAGGGTTGCTTTCTTT
>NA|TRBJ2-3|TRBV14|TRBD1
CASSQDPGQGMGDTQYF
TGTGCCAGCAGCCAAGATCCCGGACAGGGTATGGGAGATACGCAGTATTTT
>once|TRBJ1-3|TRBV20-1|NA
CSARLSSLVYF
TGCAGTGCTAGACTGAGCTCCTTGGTATATTTT
>NA|TRBJ1-6|TRBV5-1|TRBD1
CASSRQGENSPLHF
TGCGCCAGCAGCAGACAGGGGGAAAATTCACCCCTCCACTTT
>NA|TRBJ1-5|TRBV7-9|NA
CASSLTDSQPQHF
TGTGCCAGCAGCCTTACGGACAGTCAGCCCCAGCATTTT
>NA|TRBJ2-1|TRBV4-2|TRBD2
CASSQGGAGDNEQFF
TGTGCCAGCAGCCAAGGCGGTGCGGGGGACAATGAGCAGTTCTTC
>NA|TRBJ2-1|TRBV30|TRBD2
CAGTSGGLNEQFF
TGTGCCGGGACTAGCGGGGGGCTGAATGAGCAGTTCTTC
>once|TRBJ1-6|TRBV12-3/TRBV12-4|TRBD1
CASVDRVGSPLHF
TGTGCCAGCGTTGACAGGGTTGGTTCACCCCTCCACTTT
>NA|TRBJ1-1|TRBV10-3|NA
CATTGSPNTEAFF
TGTGCCACTACAGGGAGCCCGAACACTGAAGCTTTCTTT
>NA|TRBJ2-3|TRBV3-1/TRBV3-2|NA
CASSQVGLLTQYF
TGTGCCAGCAGCCAAGTCGGACTACTTACGCAGTATTTT
>NA|TRBJ2-1|TRBV20-1|NA
CSAPGAREQFF
TGCAGTGCTCCGGGAGCCAGGGAGCAGTTCTTC
>few|TRBJ2-1|TRBV6-6|TRBD2
CASRRSLAGALNEQFF
TGTGCCAGCAGACGAAGCCTAGCGGGGGCCCTCAATGAGCAGTTCTTC
>NA|TRBJ1-4|TRBV2|NA
CASSGHRSGEKLFF
TGTGCCAGCAGTGGGCACCGAAGTGGCGAAAAACTGTTTTTT
>NA|TRBJ2-7|TRBV3-1/TRBV3-2|NA
CASSPHRDEQYF
TGTGCCAGCAGCCCCCACAGGGACGAGCAGTACTTC
>NA|TRBJ1-2|TRBV6-5|NA
CASSSAPRVGYGYTF
TGTGCCAGCAGTTCCGCCCCCAGGGTTGGGTATGGCTACACCTTC
>NA|TRBJ1-3|TRBV29-1|NA
CSGLLSGNTIYF
TGCAGCGGACTGCTCTCTGGAAACACCATATATTTT
>NA|TRBJ1-1|TRBV4-1|NA
CASSPVRGVHTEAFF
TGCGCCAGCAGCCCGGTCCGGGGGGTACACACTGAAGCTTTCTTT
>NA|TRBJ2-2|TRBV9|NA
CASSVVDGELFF
TGTGCCAGCAGCGTAGTAGACGGGGAGCTGTTTTTT
>NA|TRBJ2-1|TRBV4-1|TRBD1
CASSQGGQGGNEQFF
TGCGCCAGCAGCCAAGGGGGACAGGGGGGGAATGAGCAGTTCTTC
>few|TRBJ2-7|TRBV15|NA
CATSRAGGLGSYEQYF
TGTGCCACCAGCAGAGCAGGGGGGCTTGGCTCCTACGAGCAGTACTTC
>NA|TRBJ1-4|TRBV29-1|NA
CTITDRTNEKLFF
TGCACCATCACGGACAGAACTAATGAAAAACTGTTTTTT
>NA|TRBJ2-4|TRBV7-2|NA
CASSSRDPKNIQYF
TGTGCCAGCAGCTCCAGGGATCCCAAAAACATTCAGTACTTC
>NA|TRBJ1-4|TRBV6-5|NA
CASKIGEKLFF
TGTGCCAGCAAAATCGGTGAAAAACTGTTTTTT
>many|TRBJ1-3|TRBV28|NA
CASSLLAGEGNTIYF
TGTGCCAGCAGTTTATTAGCAGGGGAAGGAAACACCATATATTTT
>NA|TRBJ1-1|TRBV5-1|NA
CASRRDPENTEAFF
TGCGCCAGCCGGAGGGACCCCGAGAACACTGAAGCTTTCTTT
>NA|TRBJ2-1|TRBV6-4|TRBD2
CASSRLSGGAGEQFF
TGTGCCAGCAGCCGCCTTAGCGGGGGGGCCGGTGAGCAGTTCTTC